A single sample is the source of the 22 T cell receptor beta chains below, sequenced in a study of blood T cell repertoires in COVID-19. Here immunoSEQ multiplex PCR was the method, and the copy in TCRdb shows in-frame clones only, minus some. The sample carries 120,000 to 150,000 clones, roughly 81% recorded once. The material sequenced was peripheral blood. The receptor set was obtained from a human donor with acute or convalescent COVID-19. The donor label of this sample is uncertain.

DNA for the CDR3: TGTGCCACCAGTGGAGGCAGCGGATCCTTTTCCGAGCAGTACTTC. Translated, it gives CATSGGSGSFSEQYF. The chain combines TRBV24-1 with TRBJ2-7; D perhaps matches TRBD2 (5 bases). The CDR3 contains 15 residues. Per the germline V gene, CDR1 is KGHDR and CDR2 is SFDVKD. Trimming took off 5 bases at V and 6 bases at J, with 19 bases between the two ends.

The V call is TRBV5-1, the J call TRBJ1-1; TRBD1 is a possible D gene (6 bases). The V end was cut by 5 bases, the J end by 4 bases, with 15 bases between. From germline, CDR1 is SGHRS and CDR2 YFSETQ. The CDR3 loop spans 14 amino acids. CDR3: CASRVPGAGTEAFF. CDR3 nucleotides: TGCGCCAGCAGGGTCCCAGGGGCTGGCACTGAAGCTTTCTTT.

The chain uses TRBV18 and TRBJ2-1, with 9 bases matching TRBD1. This CDR3 has 19 amino acids. Germline CDR1 KGHSH, CDR2 LQKENI. V lost 3 bases, J lost 8 bases, and 20 bases stayed unmatched. This chain's CDR3 is CASSPEAPQPGQGLYEQFF. The DNA for the CDR3 is TGTGCCAGCTCACCGGAAGCCCCTCAACCGGGACAGGGATTGTATGAGCAGTTCTTC. The variable domain in full, completed from reference TRBV18 and TRBJ2-1, reads NAGVMQNPRHLVRRRGQEARLRCSPMKGHSHVYWYRQLPEEGLKFMVYLQKENIIDESGMPKERFSAEFPKEGPSILRIQQVVRGDSAAYFCASSPEAPQPGQGLYEQFFGPGTRLTVL.

The rearrangement uses TRBV11-2 and TRBJ1-1; no definite D call. Germline CDR1 is SGHAT and CDR2 is FQNNGV. CDR3 length: 15 residues. Trimming removed 1 base at V and 3 bases at J, with 12 bases between. Written as DNA, the CDR3 is TGTGCCAGCAGCTTAGGATCCCATCAGGACACTGAAGCTTTCTTT. It translates to CASSLGSHQDTEAFF. The variable domain in full, completed from reference TRBV11-2 and TRBJ1-1, reads EAGVAQSPRYKIIEKRQSVAFWCNPISGHATLYWYQQILGQGPKLLIQFQNNGVVDDSQLPKDRFSAERLKGVDSTLKIQPAKLEDSAVYLCASSLGSHQDTEAFFGQGTRLTVV.

In its sample, this clone was seen once. The CDR3 loop is CAWKKWKDIYGYTF. In DNA form, the CDR3 reads TGTGCCTGGAAGAAGTGGAAGGACATCTATGGCTACACCTTC. This chain uses TRBV30 with TRBJ1-2, with D possibly TRBD1 on 5 matching bases. V lost 4 bases and J lost 4, with 16 bases in between. Germline V gene sequence: CDR1 GTSNPN, CDR2 SVGIG (reference sequence). The CDR3 consists of 14 residues.

This rearrangement joins TRBV18 to TRBJ2-7; 9 nucleotides agree with TRBD1. Germline CDR1 and CDR2: KGHSH and LQKENI. There are 15 residues in the CDR3. V shed 4 bases and J 0 bases; nucleotides not matched to a gene: 4. Written as DNA, the CDR3 is TGTGCCAGCTCACGGGGACAGGGTAGCTCCTACGAGCAGTACTTC. This codes for CASSRGQGSSYEQYF.

The chain uses TRBV5-1 and TRBJ2-5; D may be TRBD1 (6 bases). The CDR3 spans 15 residues. Looked up from germline, CDR1 is SGHRS and CDR2 is YFSETQ. Deletions cut 0 bases from V and 0 bases from J, with 9 bases between. The CDR3 DNA reads as TGCGCCAGCAGCTTGGGGGACAAATACCAAGAGACCCAGTACTTC. Amino acid sequence: CASSLGDKYQETQYF. The full variable domain, completed using reference TRBV5-1 and TRBJ2-5, is KAGVTQTPRYLIKTRGQQVTLSCSPISGHRSVSWYQQTPGQGLQFLFEYFSETQRNKGNFPGRFSGRQFSNSRSEMNVSTLELGDSALYLCASSLGDKYQETQYFGPGTRLLVL.

The rearrangement uses TRBV5-4 and TRBJ2-3; the D gene is possibly TRBD1 (6 bases). The V gene lost 2 bases and the J gene lost 2 bases, with 9 bases spanning the gap. CDR1 and CDR2 (germline): SGHNT, YYREEE (reference sequence). The CDR3 is 14 residues long. Written as DNA, the CDR3 is TGTGCCAGCAGCTTCGGACAGTCCACAGATACGCAGTATTTT. Translating it yields CASSFGQSTDTQYF.

J is TRBJ2-1 and V is TRBV2, with TRBD2 identical over 12 bases. This CDR3 has 15 amino acids. CDR1 is SNHLY, CDR2 FYNNEI, per germline. J was trimmed by 8 bases and V by 3 bases; bases with no gene match: 5. The CDR3 nucleotides are TGTGCCAGCAGTGAGGCTAGCGGGAGGGCCTATGAGCAGTTCTTC. It specifies CASSEASGRAYEQFF.

V gene TRBV5-1 combines with J gene TRBJ2-1, with 7 positions matching TRBD2. Germline V gene sequence: CDR1 SGHRS, CDR2 YFSETQ. Trimming removed 2 bases from V and 6 bases from J; junction bases left unmatched: 5. The CDR3 is 14 residues long. The CDR3 DNA reads TGCGCCAGCAGCTTTGGGCGGGAGAGCAATGAGCAGTTCTTC. Translating it yields CASSFGRESNEQFF.

This clone was picked up one time. CDR3 coding DNA: TGTGCCAGTAGTATAGCTAGAGACACTGAAGCTTTCTTT. Encoded protein: CASSIARDTEAFF. The chain recombines TRBV19 with TRBJ1-1; unclear D gene. CDR1 is LNHDA and CDR2 is SQIVND in the germline V gene (reference sequence). CDR3 length: 13 residues. Trimming stripped 1 base from V and 3 bases from J, with 6 bases between.

V is TRBV14 and J is TRBJ2-3, with TRBD2 matching over 11 bases. The V and J ends lost 1 base and 5 bases, in that order; junction bases with no gene match: 2. The CDR3 runs 15 residues. Germline CDR1 reads SGHDN; CDR2 reads FVKESK. CDR3 DNA sequence: TGTGCCAGCAGCCAAGCACTAGCGGGAGTAGATACGCAGTATTTT. Residues: CASSQALAGVDTQYF.

The V gene is TRBV7-8, the J gene TRBJ2-7; D ambiguous. Trimming removed 6 bases from V and 3 bases from J, with 6 bases in between. Germline CDR1 SGHVS, CDR2 FQNEAQ. The CDR3 contains 11 residues. The CDR3 loop reads CASRLYYEQYV. The CDR3 coding sequence is TGTGCCAGCAGGTTATACTACGAGCAGTACGTC.

In this sample, this clone turned up a few times. Other DNA sequences in the same sample also yield this CDR3. The rearrangement joins TRBV28 to TRBJ1-5, with D unresolved. Trimming took off 6 bases at V and 3 bases at J, with 6 bases between the two ends. From germline, CDR1 is MDHEN and CDR2 SYDVKM. The CDR3 length is 12 residues. The CDR3 here is CASRGYNQPQHF. The CDR3 DNA reads as TGTGCCAGCAGGGGCTACAATCAGCCCCAGCATTTT.

This chain uses TRBV19 with TRBJ2-7; a possible D gene is TRBD1 (6 bases). The V end lost 5 bases, the J end lost 6 bases, and 17 bases lay between the germline ends. The CDR3 length is 14 residues. Germline CDR1 LNHDA, CDR2 SQIVND (reference sequence). CDR3 nucleotides: TGTGCCAGTAGTTCAGACAGGAGCCTACGCGAGCAGTACTTC. Translated, it gives CASSSDRSLREQYF. Drawing the rest from reference TRBV19 and TRBJ2-7, the complete variable domain is DGGITQSPKYLFRKEGQNVTLSCEQNLNHDAMYWYRQDPGQGLRLIYYSQIVNDFQKGDIAEGYSVSREKKESFPLTVTSAQKNPTAFYLCASSSDRSLREQYFGPGTRLTVT.

The chain couples TRBV28 to TRBJ1-4, with 8 nucleotides matching TRBD1. The CDR3 runs to 21 residues. V was clipped by 3 bases and J by 5 bases; unmatched bases: 23. Germline V gives CDR1 MDHEN, CDR2 SYDVKM. CDR3: CASSFFIIRPQPRQGNEKLFF. The DNA of the CDR3 is TGTGCCAGCAGTTTTTTTATCATTCGGCCGCAGCCCCGACAGGGGAATGAAAAACTGTTTTTT.

CDR3 nucleotide sequence: TGTGCCAGCAGTGAAAAGGGACAGGGGGGCGAGCAGTACGTC. This sequence encodes CASSEKGQGGEQYV. The J gene is TRBJ2-7, the V gene TRBV6-1, with 11 bases that match TRBD1. Germline V gene sequence: CDR1 MNHNS, CDR2 SASEGT. V gave up 2 bases and J gave up 6 bases; unmatched junction bases: 3. This CDR3 has 14 amino acids.

The chain employs TRBV19 and TRBJ2-5, with 8 bases matching TRBD1. CDR1 is LNHDA, CDR2 SQIVND, per germline (reference sequence). J was trimmed by 5 bases and V by 1 base; bases with no gene match: 9. The CDR3 sequence is 16 residues long. The CDR3 sequence is CASSIGSRGRLETQYF. CDR3 bases: TGTGCCAGTAGTATAGGTTCCAGGGGGCGCCTTGAGACCCAGTACTTC.

The chain employs TRBV5-1 and TRBJ2-3, with unresolved D. V was clipped by 4 bases and J by 3 bases, with 9 bases between them. The CDR3 runs 13 residues. Per germline, CDR1 SGHRS and CDR2 YFSETQ. The CDR3 DNA sequence: TGCGCCAGCAGCCCCCCAGGTACAGATACGCAGTATTTT. This gives the protein CASSPPGTDTQYF.

The chain combines TRBV19 with TRBJ1-2; D uncertain. V was trimmed by 5 bases and J by 4 bases, leaving 14 bases between them. The germline gives CDR1 LNHDA, CDR2 SQIVND (reference sequence). This CDR3 has 14 amino acids. The CDR3 DNA is TGTGCCAGTAGTGCAACAGTAGAAACCTATGGCTACACCTTC. This gives the protein CASSATVETYGYTF.

This clone was recorded a few times. V usage is TRBV9 and J usage is TRBJ2-7; D is possibly TRBD1 (6 bases). The CDR3 runs 15 residues. Germline values: CDR1 SGDLS, CDR2 YYNGEE. V lost 2 bases and J 2 bases, leaving 14 bases between the germline ends. The CDR3 region is CASSVQGTSPYEQYF. The DNA for the CDR3 is TGTGCCAGCAGCGTTCAGGGGACAAGCCCCTACGAGCAGTACTTC.

The genes are TRBV4-3 and TRBJ1-3; 9 positions agree with TRBD1. The CDR3 sequence is 18 residues long. V shed 3 bases and J 0 bases; nucleotides not matched to a gene: 9. Germline V CDR1 and CDR2: LGHNA, YSLEER. The CDR3 region is CASSQMGQGSFSGNTIYF. CDR3 DNA sequence: TGCGCCAGCAGCCAGATGGGACAGGGTTCCTTCTCTGGAAACACCATATATTTT.